This TCR beta chain was identified in a study of blood T cells in healthy people across ages. Broader study findings: Those diversity estimates obtained from one million T cells were thought to be underestimates. It was the long-lived donors that had more naive CD4+ cells and higher diversity than aged donors.

A second about 6 to 12 cycle PCR used barcoded and J-beta primers. TCRdb used MiXCR to reprocess the 5' RACE reads, holding one entry per CDR3 protein. The top ten clones hold about 20% of a sample with around 970,000 distinct CDR3 sequences, roughly 51% of them seen once. About this clonotype itself: Antigen: not known.

This CDR3 comprises 15 residues. CDR1 and CDR2 (germline): ENHRY, SYGVKD. This TCR was sampled from a woman aged 55-69 years in good health. The sequenced material came from blood. This sequence joins TRBV10-3 and TRBJ2-7, with a weak D call TRBD2 (6 bases). The tail of the sequence fits TRBJ2-5 better, so the J call may be wrong. CDR3 region: CAISESGGAEETQYF. DNA for the CDR3: TGTGCCATCAGTGAGTCGGGCGGGGCGGAGGAGACCCAGTACTTC.